The clone carrying this T cell receptor beta chain showed up just a few times. Its antigen is undetermined. Treatment defined: oral pan-JAK inhibitor, 5-10 mg twice daily. Alopecia areata patients had lesional scalp punch biopsies and peripheral blood taken from them. Germline assignment: CDR1 MNHEY and CDR2 SMNVEV (reference sequence). This CDR3 is built from 12 residues. Between the trimmed V and J ends, which lost 2 bases and 6 bases, there was a span of 5 bases. Extraction and reverse transcription of RNA yielded cDNA as the sequencing template. Some clones are missing from TCRdb's copy, which holds only in-frame ones; the method was immunoSEQ multiplex PCR. The profile shows 90,000 to 100,000 clones, around 60% of them singletons. This sample was taken from a study of CD8+ T cells in alopecia areata. General study findings and limits: It was lesional scalp, especially alopecia totalis/universalis, that showed higher clonality than normal scalp.

This TCR came from a human donor with alopecia areata. The chain couples TRBV27 to TRBJ2-1, with a weak D call TRBD2 (5 bases). The sample in question was CD8+ T cells sorted from blood, obtained at week 4, from a patient treated with tofacitinib. CDR3 in DNA: TGTGCCAGCAGTTTAGGGAGCAATGAGCAGTTCTTC. Its translation: CASSLGSNEQFF.